Below, 22 T cell receptor beta chains from the same sample are listed, as sequenced in a study of identical twins. TCRdb redid the calling of the 5' RACE reads with MiXCR, one entry per CDR3 protein. Of more than 1.5 million distinct CDR3 sequences listed, about 32% are singletons. Sequencing used cord blood. The origin of the receptors is a newborn girl in good health.

This clonotype was picked up a small number of times. This chain uses TRBV6-1 with TRBJ1-4; possibly TRBD1 for D (5 bases). V was pared by 2 bases and J by 4 bases, with 8 bases between. Per germline, CDR1 MNHNS and CDR2 SASEGT. The CDR3 is 14 residues long. CDR3: CASSERDGNEKLFF. CDR3 nucleotide sequence: TGTGCCAGCAGTGAAAGGGACGGTAATGAAAAACTGTTTTTT.

In this sample, this clonotype turned up a few times. The chain carries TRBV10-3 and TRBJ2-3, with 7 bases lining up with TRBD1. The length of the CDR3 is 14 residues. CDR1 and CDR2 from the germline V gene are ENHRY and SYGVKD. With 4 bases clipped from V and 11 bases from J, the junction kept 12 bases outside the gene matches. The CDR3 DNA reads as TGTGCCATCAGTGCAGCAGGTAGTAACAGGGGGCAGTATTTT. Translated, it gives CAISAAGSNRGQYF.

This clonotype has just a few counts. The rearrangement joins TRBV6-2 or TRBV6-3 to TRBJ1-2, with D uncertain. This CDR3 has 12 residues. Germline assignment: CDR1 MNHEY and CDR2 SVGEGT. Trimming left V 2 bases short and J 5 bases short, with 6 bases between. The CDR3 DNA reads TGTGCCAGCAGTTACGGGTTTTATGGCTACACCTTC. Encoded protein: CASSYGFYGYTF.

This clonotype was counted once. The rearrangement joins TRBV5-6 to TRBJ2-1; 10 bases agree with TRBD2. Unmatched junction bases numbered 6, after V lost 0 bases and J lost 3 bases. In germline, CDR1 is SGHDT, CDR2 YYEEEE. The CDR3 contains 17 residues. As DNA, the CDR3 is TGTGCCAGCAGCTTGGGGGTAGCGGGAGGTGTCTACAATGAGCAGTTCTTC. It encodes CASSLGVAGGVYNEQFF.

V gene TRBV6-6 combines with J gene TRBJ2-5, with TRBD1 identical over 8 bases. The CDR3 consists of 15 residues. Germline CDR1 reads MNHNY; CDR2 reads SVGAGI (reference sequence). Unmatched junction bases numbered 1, after V lost 0 bases and J lost 1 base. The CDR3 DNA is TGTGCCAGCAGTTACTCGGGACAGGCCCAAGAGACCCAGTACTTC. Amino acid sequence: CASSYSGQAQETQYF.

This chain connects TRBV18 to TRBJ1-1; 7 bases align to TRBD1. CDR1 KGHSH and CDR2 LQKENI come from the germline V gene. The trim removed 9 bases at V and 3 bases at J, leaving 7 bases unmatched. The length of the CDR3 is 13 residues. The CDR3 bases are TGTGCCAGTTCCGACAGGGCGGACACTGAAGCTTTCTTT. This gives the protein CASSDRADTEAFF.

The V gene is TRBV6-5, the J gene TRBJ1-1, with D unclear. Trimming removed 5 bases at V and 3 bases at J, with 16 bases between. In germline, CDR1 is MNHEY, CDR2 SVGAGI. CDR3 length: 15 amino acids. The CDR3 DNA follows: TGTGCCAGCAGTAGGAAGGGATGGGCGGACACTGAAGCTTTCTTT. Translation: CASSRKGWADTEAFF.

The V and J genes are TRBV25-1 and TRBJ2-3, with D uncertain. Germline CDR1 reads MGHDK; CDR2 reads SYGVNS. The V and J ends lost 1 base and 0 bases respectively, with 8 bases between them. The CDR3 is 15 amino acids. CDR3 amino acids: CASSESPRSTDTQYF. The CDR3 DNA follows: TGTGCCAGCAGTGAATCCCCGCGGAGCACAGATACGCAGTATTTT. The variable domain in full, completed from reference TRBV25-1 and TRBJ2-3, reads EADIYQTPRYLVIGTGKKITLECSQTMGHDKMYWYQQDPGMELHLIHYSYGVNSTEKGDLSSESTVSRIRTEHFPLTLESARPSHTSQYLCASSESPRSTDTQYFGPGTRLTVL.

Regarding this clonotype: Compared with germline, one end of the junction differs, possibly owing to a read error. The chain uses TRBV19 and TRBJ2-3, with D maybe TRBD2 (7 bases). The CDR3 length is 14 residues. Germline CDR1 reads LNHDA; CDR2 reads SQIVND (reference sequence). The CDR3: CASSKPGGTDTRYF. For the CDR3, the DNA is TGTGCCAGTAGTAAACCGGGGGGCACAGATACGCGGTATTTT.

A word on this clonotype: The junction shows a germline mismatch at one end, possibly a read error. V usage is TRBV7-9 and J usage is TRBJ1-2; D call uncertain. In germline, CDR1 is SEHNR, CDR2 FQNEAQ (reference sequence). CDR3 length equals 12 residues. CDR3 residues: CSSSPNNYGYTF. The DNA for the CDR3 is TGTTCCAGCAGCCCCAACAACTATGGCTACACCTTC.

This chain uses TRBV10-3 with TRBJ2-2; TRBD2 might be the D (5 bases). CDR3 length: 12 amino acids. Germline CDR1 and CDR2: ENHRY and SYGVKD. V was pared by 3 bases and J by 7 bases, with 6 bases between. CDR3 nucleotide sequence: TGTGCCATCAGTGACGGGGTCGGGGAGCTGTTTTTT. Translated, it gives CAISDGVGELFF.

The chain has TRBV5-1 and TRBJ2-3; 13 bases fit TRBD2. J lost 6 bases, V lost 0 bases, and 10 bases had no gene match. This CDR3 spans 18 amino acids. Germline CDR1 and CDR2: SGHRS and YFSETQ. CDR3 in amino acids: CASSLGTSGGQLRDTQYF. In nucleotides, the CDR3 is TGCGCCAGCAGCTTGGGGACTAGCGGGGGCCAACTACGGGATACGCAGTATTTT.

The chain uses TRBV4-2 and TRBJ2-5, with D tentatively TRBD1 (5 bases). The J call is doubtful: the DNA matches TRBJ2-4 better. CDR3 length: 15 amino acids. Germline V CDR1 and CDR2: LGHNA, YNFKEQ. The CDR3 here is CASSRLRGLGNIQYF. The CDR3 DNA reads TGTGCCAGCAGCCGGCTAAGGGGCCTGGGAAACATTCAGTACTTC.

J is TRBJ2-3 and V is TRBV10-3, with 10 bases identical to TRBD1. The CDR3 consists of 15 residues. Trimming took 10 bases from V and 2 from J; bases not matched to a gene: 9. Germline V gene data show CDR1 as ENHRY and CDR2 as SYGVKD. CDR3 amino acids: CATSRDRGDTDTQYF. CDR3 nucleotide sequence: TGTGCCACCAGCCGGGACAGGGGTGACACAGATACGCAGTATTTT.

This clonotype has at least ten counts. The J gene is TRBJ1-2, the V gene TRBV5-1; 7 bases map to TRBD1. Losses at the gene ends were 4 bases for V and 1 base for J; bases not matched to a gene: 4. The CDR3 covers 14 residues. The germline gives CDR1 SGHRS, CDR2 YFSETQ. CDR3 protein: CASSPGTDNYGYTF. The DNA for the CDR3 is TGCGCCAGCAGCCCCGGGACAGATAACTATGGCTACACCTTC.

The gene calls are TRBV6-5 and TRBJ1-1, with no clear D. V lost 6 bases to trimming and J lost 0 bases, with 14 bases between them. CDR3 length: 15 amino acids. Germline V gives CDR1 MNHEY, CDR2 SVGAGI. CDR3 region: CASRPDTFMNTEAFF. The CDR3 nucleotides read TGTGCCAGCAGACCTGACACATTCATGAACACTGAAGCTTTCTTT.

The V call is TRBV6-6, the J call TRBJ2-2; unclear D gene. V was pared by 2 bases and J by 10 bases, with 11 bases between. CDR3 size: 13 residues. CDR1 and CDR2 (germline): MNHNY, SVGAGI (reference sequence). The CDR3: CASSYRSMEELFF. The CDR3, as DNA: TGTGCCAGCAGTTACCGCTCCATGGAGGAGCTGTTTTTT.

This chain links TRBV7-2 with TRBJ1-6, with unresolved D. The CDR3 contains 16 residues. Germline values: CDR1 SGHTA, CDR2 FQGNSA. Between the trimmed V and J ends, which lost 0 bases and 1 base, there was a span of 7 bases. CDR3 nucleotide sequence: TGTGCCAGCAGCTTAGCGCGTTGGTCCTATAATTCACCCCTCCACTTT. Encoded protein: CASSLARWSYNSPLHF.

This chain connects TRBV20-1 to TRBJ2-1; 11 nucleotides match TRBD2. The CDR3 runs to 16 residues. In germline, CDR1 is DFQATT, CDR2 SNEGSKA (reference sequence). V was pared by 5 bases and J by 3 bases, with 9 bases of the junction left unmatched. CDR3 sequence (DNA): TGCAGTGCTGATCCGACCCTAGCGGGGGGCTACAATGAGCAGTTCTTC. Its translation: CSADPTLAGGYNEQFF.

This clonotype was recorded a few times. The chain links TRBV20-1 to TRBJ2-5; 7 bases fit TRBD2. Trimming at V came to 4 bases and at J to 7 bases, leaving 21 bases not matched to a gene. The length of the CDR3 is 17 residues. Germline loops: CDR1 DFQATT, CDR2 SNEGSKA (reference sequence). The CDR3 DNA reads TGCAGTGCTACCGCCATTTGGCTAGTAGCGGGTCTGGGGACCCAGTACTTC. This encodes CSATAIWLVAGLGTQYF.

Written as DNA, the CDR3 is TGTGCCAGCAGCCGACAGGGGCCCCTCTACAATGAGCAGTACTTC. Translation gives CASSRQGPLYNEQYF. V usage is TRBV11-1 and J usage is TRBJ2-1; 8 nucleotides match TRBD1. The DNA matches TRBJ2-7 better at its end, which makes the J call doubtful. The CDR3 has 15 residues. Germline CDR1 and CDR2: SGHAT and FQDESV (reference sequence).

The table lists this clonotype with many counts. In DNA form, the CDR3 reads TGCAGTGCTACGACTATTTTGGGAAACAATGAGCAGTTCTTC. Translation gives CSATTILGNNEQFF. V and J are TRBV20-1 and TRBJ2-1, with D possibly TRBD2 on 5 matching bases. Germline V gives CDR1 DFQATT, CDR2 SNEGSKA (reference sequence). The CDR3 totals 14 residues. V was pared by 4 bases and J by 5 bases, with 15 bases between.